A single sample gave rise to the 19 T cell receptor beta chains below, sequenced in a study of blood T cell repertoires in COVID-19. Only in-frame clones appear in the TCRdb table, and some are missing; sequencing was by immunoSEQ multiplex PCR. The data show 250,000 to 350,000 clones, 80% to 90% seen once. The sample consisted of peripheral blood. These receptors were taken from a woman in her 50s who had recovered from COVID-19.

This clone came up a few times. V usage is TRBV7-2 and J usage is TRBJ2-3; maybe TRBD1 (5 bases). The CDR3 sequence is 15 residues long. The germline gives CDR1 SGHTA, CDR2 FQGNSA. Trimming removed 1 base at V and 4 bases at J, with 12 bases between. The CDR3 nucleotides read TGTGCCAGCAGCTTAGAAGGGGTCGGCGCAGATACGCAGTATTTT. It is translated as CASSLEGVGADTQYF.

This clone was counted once. V usage is TRBV4-3 and J usage is TRBJ1-1; 7 bases fit TRBD1. Germline loops: CDR1 LGHNA, CDR2 YSLEER. With V trimmed by 3 bases and J by 11 bases, 15 bases remained unmatched. CDR3 size: 15 residues. CDR3 in DNA: TGCGCCAGCAGCCATGGAGAAGTGCGAGGGGGCTCCGCTTTCTTT. Translated, it gives CASSHGEVRGGSAFF.

V and J are TRBV30 and TRBJ2-1, with 13 bases fitting TRBD2. The V and J ends lost 1 base and 7 bases, in that order; junction bases with no gene match: 10. Germline CDR1 GTSNPN, CDR2 SVGIG (reference sequence). The CDR3 loop spans 17 amino acids. DNA for the CDR3: TGTGCCTGGAGTGGCATGGGAGGACTAGCGGGGGAAAATGAGCAGTTCTTC. Translating it yields CAWSGMGGLAGENEQFF.

The V gene is TRBV19, the J gene TRBJ2-2, with TRBD1 matching 11 bases. This CDR3 has 15 amino acids. The junction had 8 bases not matched to a gene; V was cut back by 9 bases and J by 5 bases. Germline V gene lookup returns CDR1 LNHDA and CDR2 SQIVND (reference sequence). The CDR3 region is CASRVGTGGTGELFF. For the CDR3, the DNA is TGTGCCAGCCGCGTGGGGACAGGGGGGACCGGGGAGCTGTTTTTT. The full variable domain, completed using reference TRBV19 and TRBJ2-2, is DGGITQSPKYLFRKEGQNVTLSCEQNLNHDAMYWYRQDPGQGLRLIYYSQIVNDFQKGDIAEGYSVSREKKESFPLTVTSAQKNPTAFYLCASRVGTGGTGELFFGEGSRLTVL.

This sequence joins TRBV6-5 and TRBJ1-2, with 7 bases fitting TRBD1. The CDR3 consists of 13 residues. Germline V gene lookup returns CDR1 MNHEY and CDR2 SVGAGI. V trimming: 10 bases; J trimming: 6 bases; junction bases outside the gene matches: 11. CDR3 sequence: CATRDRIRHGYTF. In DNA form, the CDR3 reads TGTGCCACCCGGGACAGAATCCGCCATGGCTACACCTTC.

The genes are TRBV7-3 and TRBJ2-1; TRBD2 matches at 10 bases. The junction had 3 bases not matched to a gene; V was cut back by 4 bases and J by 6 bases. This CDR3 region has 14 residues. Germline V gene lookup returns CDR1 SGHTA and CDR2 FQGTGA. CDR3 loop: CASSSSSGSNEQFF. The CDR3 DNA reads TGTGCCAGCAGCTCTTCTAGCGGGAGCAATGAGCAGTTCTTC.

A single count supports this clone. V and J are TRBV28 and TRBJ1-5; TRBD1 agrees at 7 bases. Germline CDR1 and CDR2: MDHEN and SYDVKM. CDR3 length: 14 amino acids. Losses at the gene ends were 6 bases for V and 1 base for J; bases not matched to a gene: 3. Written as DNA, the CDR3 is TGTGCCAGCAGCCGACAGGGAAGCAATCAGCCCCAGCATTTT. Translated: CASSRQGSNQPQHF.

This clone was observed a few times. The gene calls are TRBV5-1 and TRBJ1-2; D is perhaps TRBD1 (6 bases). The CDR3 spans 15 residues. Trimming stripped 0 bases from V and 8 bases from J, with 17 bases between. CDR1 is SGHRS and CDR2 is YFSETQ in the germline V gene. CDR3 in amino acids: CASSLVQTGTGGYTF. The CDR3 DNA sequence: TGCGCCAGCAGCTTGGTGCAAACAGGGACGGGAGGCTACACCTTC.

The chain employs TRBV7-2 and TRBJ1-2; 7 bases match TRBD1. CDR3 length: 13 amino acids. Germline V CDR1 and CDR2: SGHTA, FQGNSA. J gave up 8 bases and V 5 bases, and 8 bases lay outside the gene matches. CDR3 sequence reads: CASSPDRVRGYTF. Written as DNA, the CDR3 is TGTGCCAGCAGCCCTGACAGGGTGCGAGGCTACACCTTC. Looking up the rest from reference TRBV7-2 and TRBJ1-2 gives the full variable domain: GAGVSQSPSNKVTEKGKDVELRCDPISGHTALYWYRQSLGQGLEFLIYFQGNSAPDKSGLPSDRFSAERTGGSVSTLTIQRTQQEDSAVYLCASSPDRVRGYTFGSGTRLTVV.

Only one count was recorded for this clone. The rearrangement joins TRBV18 to TRBJ2-7, with 8 bases identical to TRBD1. Germline V lookup: CDR1 KGHSH, CDR2 LQKENI. This CDR3 region has 14 residues. V lost 6 bases, J lost 5 bases, and 9 bases stayed unmatched. This CDR3 is CASSPGQGRHEQYF. CDR3 bases: TGTGCCAGCTCTCCAGGACAGGGTCGGCACGAGCAGTACTTC. Filled out from reference TRBV18 and TRBJ2-7, the complete variable domain reads NAGVMQNPRHLVRRRGQEARLRCSPMKGHSHVYWYRQLPEEGLKFMVYLQKENIIDESGMPKERFSAEFPKEGPSILRIQQVVRGDSAAYFCASSPGQGRHEQYFGPGTRLTVT.

V usage is TRBV11-2 and J usage is TRBJ1-2; D possibly corresponds to TRBD1 (5 bases). The CDR3 sequence is 13 residues long. V gave up 11 bases and J gave up 6 bases, with 19 bases separating them. Germline V gene sequence: CDR1 SGHAT, CDR2 FQNNGV. The CDR3 sequence is CALSAIRVHGYTF. CDR3 DNA: TGTGCCCTCTCTGCCATCAGGGTGCATGGCTACACCTTC.

V and J are TRBV11-3 and TRBJ2-7; 9 bases are shared with TRBD1. V lost 4 bases, J lost 4 bases, and 2 bases stayed unmatched. This CDR3 is 13 amino acids long. Per germline, CDR1 SGHNT and CDR2 YENEEA. CDR3 DNA sequence: TGTGCCAGCAGCTCACAGGGGGCTTACGAGCAGTACTTC. This translates into CASSSQGAYEQYF. The entire variable domain, with the rest obtained from reference TRBV11-3 and TRBJ2-7, is as follows: EAGVVQSPRYKIIEKKQPVAFWCNPISGHNTLYWYLQNLGQGPELLIRYENEEAVDDSQLPKDRFSAERLKGVDSTLKIQPAELGDSAVYLCASSSQGAYEQYFGPGTRLTVT.

The chain has TRBV4-3 and TRBJ2-7; TRBD1 matches at 10 bases. The CDR3 loop spans 14 amino acids. After removal of 2 bases from V and 9 bases from J, the junction contained 7 bases not matched to a gene. Germline values: CDR1 LGHNA, CDR2 YSLEER. CDR3 region: CASSQTETGGLQYF. The CDR3 DNA is TGCGCCAGCAGCCAAACTGAGACAGGGGGCCTGCAGTACTTC.

V gene TRBV6-5 combines with J gene TRBJ1-2; tentatively, D is TRBD1 (6 bases). The germline gives CDR1 MNHEY, CDR2 SVGAGI. The V end lost 6 bases, the J end lost 3 bases, and 14 bases lay between the germline ends. This CDR3 has 14 amino acids. CDR3 amino acids: CASSLQTGDYGYTF. The CDR3, as DNA: TGTGCCAGCAGCCTACAGACAGGAGACTATGGCTACACCTTC.

The CDR3 DNA reads as TGTGCCTGGAAAGGGGGGGCCGGGGCCGAGCAGTACTTC. Its protein is CAWKGGAGAEQYF. V is TRBV30 and J is TRBJ2-7; weak D call: TRBD2 (7 bases). Trimming left V 4 bases short and J 6 bases short, with 16 bases between. The CDR3 length is 13 residues. Germline CDR1 reads GTSNPN; CDR2 reads SVGIG (reference sequence). The complete variable domain, with remaining parts taken from reference TRBV30 and TRBJ2-7, reads SQTIHQWPATLVQPVGSPLSLECTVEGTSNPNLYWYRQAAGRGLQLLFYSVGIGQISSEVPQNLSASRPQDRQFILSSKKLLLSDSGFYLCAWKGGAGAEQYFGPGTRLTVT.

The chain uses TRBV6-1 and TRBJ1-1; no clear D gene. The CDR3 loop spans 13 amino acids. The germline V gene encodes CDR1 MNHNS and CDR2 SASEGT. Trimming stripped 3 bases from V and 4 bases from J, with 9 bases between. CDR3 sequence reads: CASSDPPGTEAFF. CDR3 DNA sequence: TGTGCCAGCAGTGACCCCCCAGGCACTGAAGCTTTCTTT.

V and J are TRBV6-6 and TRBJ1-2; D is unclear. The CDR3 sequence is 13 residues long. The V gene's germline CDR1 is MNHNY and CDR2 SVGAGI (reference sequence). V was trimmed by 2 bases and J by 3 bases, leaving 7 bases between them. CDR3 in amino acids: CASSYVADYGYTF. The CDR3 nucleotides read TGTGCCAGCAGTTACGTAGCAGACTATGGCTACACCTTC.

The chain uses TRBV5-1 and TRBJ1-3; D not resolved. CDR3 length: 12 amino acids. Germline V gene sequence: CDR1 SGHRS, CDR2 YFSETQ. The V and J ends lost 4 bases and 6 bases respectively, with 8 bases between them. In nucleotides, the CDR3 is TGCGCCAGCAGCCGGGATCAAAACACCATATATTTT. It yields the protein CASSRDQNTIYF.

This clone has more than one count but fewer than ten. V gene TRBV6-1 combines with J gene TRBJ2-2, with 8 positions matching TRBD1. Germline-derived CDR1 and CDR2 are MNHNS and SASEGT. Trimming removed 3 bases from V and 2 bases from J; junction bases left unmatched: 2. The CDR3 contains 15 residues. CDR3 nucleotides: TGTGCCAGCAGTGACAGGGGGCGAAACACCGGGGAGCTGTTTTTT. Encoded protein: CASSDRGRNTGELFF.